This TCR beta chain comes out of a study of blood T cells in healthy people across ages. This CDR3 spans 13 amino acids. V shed 5 bases, J shed 8 bases, and the junction held 8 bases outside the gene matches. The germline gives CDR1 DFQATT, CDR2 SNEGSKA (reference sequence). This clonotype was observed a single time. Its antigen is not known. Findings and limits, study-wide: Donors of long life had a larger count of naive CD4+ cells and greater diversity than aged donors. Roughly linearly, TCR beta diversity per million T cells fell as age increased. Diversity estimates from one million T cells were considered underestimates.

Using a J-beta primer mix together with a sample-barcoded 5' primer, a second PCR was run for roughly 7 to 12 cycles. Each cDNA molecule was tagged by a template-switch adaptor with 12 random nucleotides. TCRdb processed the 5' RACE reads anew with MiXCR; each CDR3 protein has one entry. Among hundreds of thousands of distinct CDR3 sequences listed, 58% were seen once. What was sequenced was blood. This chain joins TRBV20-1 and TRBJ1-2; 10 nucleotides agree with TRBD1. The source is a man aged 25-40 years in good health. CDR3 loop: CSAGTGAQPGYTF. CDR3 in DNA: TGCAGTGCTGGGACAGGGGCCCAGCCCGGCTACACCTTC.